One sample yielded the 26 T cell receptor beta chains listed below, sequenced in a study of cytomegalovirus exposure and HLA in healthy donors. 13 Jbeta primers and 60 Vbeta primers were used for the PCR. The table came from immunoSEQ multiplex PCR; TCRdb's copy has only in-frame clones and leaves some out. There are over 100,000 clones in the sample, with about 1.5% held by the top ten. Material for sequencing was PBMCs. These receptors all stem from a woman aged 40 to 55 in good health and CMV-seropositive.

The chain has TRBV19 and TRBJ1-4; TRBD1 matches 7 bases. This CDR3 has 14 residues. Germline CDR1 is LNHDA and CDR2 is SQIVND (reference sequence). Trimming took 7 bases from V and 5 from J; bases not matched to a gene: 7. CDR3 sequence: CASMGRGKNEKLFF. Written as DNA, the CDR3 is TGTGCCAGTATGGGCAGGGGGAAGAATGAAAAACTGTTTTTT.

The gene calls are TRBV6-5 and TRBJ2-5; no clear D. The CDR3 sequence is 12 residues long. Germline V gene data show CDR1 as MNHEY and CDR2 as SVGAGI. Trimming took off 0 bases at V and 5 bases at J, with 4 bases between the two ends. CDR3 bases: TGTGCCAGCAGTTACTCGAGGGAGACCCAGTACTTC. Translated, it gives CASSYSRETQYF.

The V and J genes are TRBV7-3 and TRBJ1-5; 9 bases are a match to TRBD1. This CDR3 comprises 14 residues. The J segment lost 7 bases and the V segment lost 6 bases, leaving 7 bases of the junction unmatched. Germline V gives CDR1 SGHTA, CDR2 FQGTGA. The CDR3 nucleotides read TGTGCCAGCAGTCTTACAGGGGGCGACCAGCCCCAGCATTTT. This sequence encodes CASSLTGGDQPQHF.

The chain couples TRBV15 to TRBJ2-3; 8 positions match TRBD2. With V trimmed by 2 bases and J by 14 bases, 6 bases remained unmatched. Germline V gene sequence: CDR1 LNHNV, CDR2 YYDKDF (reference sequence). The CDR3 sequence is 12 residues long. CDR3 nucleotides: TGTGCCACCAGCAGACATCGGGAGGGTCGGTATTTT. Translation: CATSRHREGRYF. The entire variable domain, with the rest obtained from reference TRBV15 and TRBJ2-3, is as follows: DAMVIQNPRYQVTQFGKPVTLSCSQTLNHNVMYWYQQKSSQAPKLLFHYYDKDFNNEADTPDNFQSRRPNTSFCFLDIRSPGLGDTAMYLCATSRHREGRYFGPGTRLTVL.

The chain joins TRBV5-1 to TRBJ1-3; 9 positions agree with TRBD1. CDR3 length equals 14 residues. Germline CDR1 is SGHRS and CDR2 is YFSETQ. V shed 4 bases and J 4 bases; nucleotides not matched to a gene: 3. The CDR3 protein is CASSAGQGGNTIYF. The CDR3 bases are TGCGCCAGCAGCGCAGGACAGGGGGGAAACACCATATATTTT.

The chain has TRBV29-1 and TRBJ2-1, with D possibly being TRBD2 (6 bases). With 1 base removed from V and 13 bases from J, the gap between germline ends came to 11 bases. The CDR3 covers 11 residues. Germline V lookup: CDR1 SQVTM, CDR2 ANQGSEA. CDR3 sequence: CSVEVRDVQFF. In nucleotides, the CDR3 is TGCAGCGTTGAAGTGCGGGACGTTCAGTTCTTC.

V is TRBV14 and J is TRBJ2-4; 12 bases map to TRBD2. Germline V gene data show CDR1 as SGHDN and CDR2 as FVKESK. CDR3 length: 16 amino acids. The junction had 8 bases not matched to a gene; V was cut back by 3 bases and J by 8 bases. CDR3 sequence: CASSQELAGGVDIQYF. CDR3 DNA sequence: TGTGCCAGCAGCCAGGAACTAGCGGGAGGTGTGGACATTCAGTACTTC.

This rearrangement joins TRBV27 to TRBJ2-5; 8 bases fit TRBD2. The CDR3 runs to 15 residues. Per germline, CDR1 MNHEY and CDR2 SMNVEV (reference sequence). J gave up 7 bases and V 5 bases, and 12 bases lay outside the gene matches. CDR3 in amino acids: CASSVSGNTPSTQYF. The CDR3 DNA follows: TGTGCCAGCAGTGTTAGCGGGAATACCCCATCGACCCAGTACTTC.

J is TRBJ2-3 and V is TRBV19; 11 bases agree with TRBD2. CDR3 size: 16 residues. The V and J ends lost 6 bases and 2 bases, in that order; junction bases with no gene match: 7. Germline V gives CDR1 LNHDA, CDR2 SQIVND (reference sequence). CDR3 bases: TGTGCCAGTAGGCCTCCGGGACTAGCGGTCACAGATACGCAGTATTTT. Translation gives CASRPPGLAVTDTQYF.

The rearrangement joins TRBV30 to TRBJ2-7, with 8 bases fitting TRBD1. J was trimmed by 4 bases and V by 0 bases; bases with no gene match: 8. The CDR3 runs 15 residues. Per the germline V gene, CDR1 is GTSNPN and CDR2 is SVGIG (reference sequence). The CDR3 loop is CAWSVGRTGQYEQYF. The CDR3 region has the DNA TGTGCCTGGAGTGTAGGTAGGACAGGGCAGTACGAGCAGTACTTC.

The chain recombines TRBV28 with TRBJ2-7, with D perhaps TRBD2 (7 bases). Trimming removed 7 bases from V and 2 bases from J, with 12 bases in between. The CDR3 consists of 13 residues. CDR1 is MDHEN and CDR2 is SYDVKM in the germline V gene. The CDR3: CASTRGATYEQYF. CDR3 DNA sequence: TGTGCCAGCACCCGGGGGGCAACCTACGAGCAGTACTTC.

The V and J genes are TRBV7-6 and TRBJ1-5; 11 bases align to TRBD1. The germline CDR1 and CDR2 sequences are SGHVS and FNYEAQ. The V and J ends lost 5 bases and 4 bases, in that order; junction bases with no gene match: 4. This CDR3 has 15 amino acids. This chain's CDR3 is CASSPGTGGNQPQHF. CDR3 DNA: TGTGCCAGCAGCCCCGGGACAGGGGGAAATCAGCCCCAGCATTTT.

The chain employs TRBV19 and TRBJ2-1; 7 nucleotides match TRBD1. Trimming took 10 bases from V and 3 from J; bases not matched to a gene: 6. Germline lookup yields CDR1 LNHDA and CDR2 SQIVND (reference sequence). This CDR3 spans 13 amino acids. The CDR3 coding sequence is TGTGCCACCCAAGGGACAGACTACAATGAGCAGTTCTTC. Protein sequence: CATQGTDYNEQFF.

The chain uses TRBV7-9 and TRBJ2-2; TRBD2 might be the D (6 bases). V was shortened by 4 bases and J by 7 bases, with 16 bases between the two germline ends. CDR3 length: 15 residues. The V gene's germline CDR1 is SEHNR and CDR2 FQNEAQ (reference sequence). The chain's CDR3 is CASSSLGGFGGELFF. CDR3 coding DNA: TGTGCCAGCAGCTCCTTGGGAGGATTCGGCGGGGAGCTGTTTTTT.

This chain connects TRBV19 to TRBJ1-5; 10 bases are shared with TRBD1. Germline V gives CDR1 LNHDA, CDR2 SQIVND (reference sequence). CDR3 length equals 14 residues. The junction had 2 bases not matched to a gene; V was cut back by 7 bases and J by 2 bases. The CDR3 loop reads CASTGTGGNQPQHF. As DNA, the CDR3 is TGTGCCAGTACGGGGACAGGGGGCAATCAGCCCCAGCATTTT.

The V gene is TRBV5-1, the J gene TRBJ2-7; 9 bases are a match to TRBD1. Germline lookup yields CDR1 SGHRS and CDR2 YFSETQ. The V segment lost 1 base and the J segment 4 bases; nucleotides outside the gene matches: 3. CDR3 length: 14 amino acids. The CDR3 loop reads CASSLSGTGYEQYF. In nucleotides, the CDR3 is TGCGCCAGCAGCTTGAGCGGGACAGGGTACGAGCAGTACTTC.

CDR3 coding DNA: TGTGCCACCAGCAGAGATCCTCCTGGGGACAGGGGTTTCGAGACCCAGTACTTC. It translates to CATSRDPPGDRGFETQYF. V is TRBV15 and J is TRBJ2-5; 10 bases line up with TRBD1. The junction had 12 bases not matched to a gene; V was cut back by 0 bases and J by 5 bases. The CDR3 runs 18 residues. From germline, CDR1 is LNHNV and CDR2 YYDKDF (reference sequence).

With regard to this clone: The sample has other DNA sequences that encode this CDR3 too. CDR3 residues: CASSYTGYGYTF. CDR3 nucleotide sequence: TGTGCCAGCAGTTACACAGGATATGGCTACACCTTC. This chain joins TRBV6-5 and TRBJ1-2; perhaps TRBD1 as D (5 bases). V lost 2 bases, J lost 5 bases, and 6 bases lay in between. Germline assignment: CDR1 MNHEY and CDR2 SVGAGI. The CDR3 loop spans 12 amino acids.

This chain connects TRBV5-6 to TRBJ2-7; 7 bases agree with TRBD2. The CDR3 runs to 15 residues. Germline CDR1 SGHDT, CDR2 YYEEEE. The trim removed 4 bases at V and 3 bases at J, leaving 10 bases unmatched. The CDR3, as DNA: TGTGCCAGCAGCGGTACCGGGACTATCATCTACGAGCAGTACTTC. It yields the protein CASSGTGTIIYEQYF. Full variable domain (outside the CDR3, taken from reference TRBV5-6 and TRBJ2-7): DAGVTQSPTHLIKTRGQQVTLRCSPKSGHDTVSWYQQALGQGPQFIFQYYEEEERQRGNFPDRFSGHQFPNYSSELNVNALLLGDSALYLCASSGTGTIIYEQYFGPGTRLTVT.

This chain connects TRBV10-3 to TRBJ2-7, with D perhaps matching TRBD2 (6 bases). The germline V and J ends were trimmed by 10 bases and 4 bases, with 17 bases remaining between them. The CDR3 has 13 residues. The germline CDR1 and CDR2 sequences are ENHRY and SYGVKD. This CDR3 is CASQGGSGYEQYF. The CDR3 DNA sequence: TGTGCCAGCCAGGGAGGCAGTGGGTACGAGCAGTACTTC.

J is TRBJ2-7 and V is TRBV11-2; D is possibly TRBD2 (6 bases). This CDR3 comprises 14 residues. The germline gives CDR1 SGHAT, CDR2 FQNNGV. V lost 0 bases and J 7 bases, leaving 13 bases between the germline ends. The CDR3 protein is CASSLEPAGNEQYF. The CDR3 nucleotides read TGTGCCAGCAGCTTAGAACCGGCGGGGAATGAGCAGTACTTC.

The chain recombines TRBV7-9 with TRBJ1-2; 7 positions match TRBD1. Trimming took 0 bases from V and 8 from J; bases not matched to a gene: 3. The V gene's germline CDR1 is SEHNR and CDR2 FQNEAQ (reference sequence). This CDR3 contains 13 residues. The chain's CDR3 is CASSLATGRGYTF. CDR3 DNA: TGTGCCAGCAGCTTAGCGACAGGGAGAGGCTACACCTTC. Using reference TRBV7-9 and TRBJ1-2 for the parts outside the CDR3, the full variable domain is DTGVSQNPRHKITKRGQNVTFRCDPISEHNRLYWYRQTLGQGPEFLTYFQNEAQLEKSRLLSDRFSAERPKGSFSTLEIQRTEQGDSAMYLCASSLATGRGYTFGSGTRLTVV.

The chain uses TRBV6-5 and TRBJ2-2, with D maybe TRBD2 (7 bases). Trimming pared 7 bases from V and 3 bases from J, leaving 12 bases between. The CDR3 contains 14 residues. The germline V gene encodes CDR1 MNHEY and CDR2 SVGAGI. The CDR3 DNA follows: TGTGCCAGCACTCGCGGGGGCGACACCGGGGAGCTGTTTTTT. Residues: CASTRGGDTGELFF.

V gene TRBV19 combines with J gene TRBJ2-2; TRBD2 agrees at 7 bases. The CDR3 runs 15 residues. J lost 2 bases, V lost 6 bases, and 6 bases had no gene match. Per germline, CDR1 LNHDA and CDR2 SQIVND (reference sequence). The CDR3 loop reads CASSLTSVNTGELFF. The CDR3 coding sequence is TGTGCCAGTAGCCTAACTAGCGTCAACACCGGGGAGCTGTTTTTT.

Remarks on this clone: The same CDR3 is also encoded by other DNA sequences in this sample. The chain links TRBV7-5 to TRBJ2-7; the table's TRBD1 call for D was not verified on the DNA. TRBV7-5 is tagged as a pseudogene. This CDR3 comprises 14 residues. CDR3 sequence reads: CARSGSPQGDEQYF. In nucleotides, the CDR3 is TGTGCCAGATCCGGGTCCCCTCAGGGGGATGAGCAGTACTTC.

The J gene is TRBJ2-2, the V gene TRBV2; 7 nucleotides agree with TRBD1. The V gene end was trimmed by 4 bases and the J gene end by 3 bases; junction bases not matched to a gene: 5. The CDR3 length is 15 residues. In germline, CDR1 is SNHLY, CDR2 FYNNEI. The CDR3 here is CASSVGTAYTGELFF. CDR3 bases: TGTGCCAGCAGTGTGGGGACAGCGTACACCGGGGAGCTGTTTTTT.